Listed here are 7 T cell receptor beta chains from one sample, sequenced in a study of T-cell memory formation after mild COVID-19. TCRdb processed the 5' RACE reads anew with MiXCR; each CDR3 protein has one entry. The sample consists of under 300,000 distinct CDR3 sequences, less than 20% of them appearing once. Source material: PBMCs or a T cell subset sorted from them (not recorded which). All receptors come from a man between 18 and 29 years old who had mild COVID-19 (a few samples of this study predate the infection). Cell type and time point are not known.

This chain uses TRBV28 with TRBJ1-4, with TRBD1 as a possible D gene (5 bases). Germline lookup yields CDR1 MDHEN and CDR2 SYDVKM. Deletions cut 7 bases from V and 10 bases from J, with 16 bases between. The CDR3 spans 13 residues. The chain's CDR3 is CASKNPRDLKLFF. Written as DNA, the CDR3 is TGTGCCAGCAAAAATCCCCGGGACCTAAAACTGTTTTTT. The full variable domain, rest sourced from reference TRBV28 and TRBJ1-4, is DVKVTQSSRYLVKRTGEKVFLECVQDMDHENMFWYRQDPGLGLRLIYFSYDVKMKEKGDIPEGYSVSREKKERFSLILESASTNQTSMYLCASKNPRDLKLFFGSGTQLSVL.

The CDR3 sequence is CASSVDGGWGYTF. The CDR3 coding sequence is TGCGCCAGCAGCGTCGACGGTGGATGGGGCTACACCTTC. J is TRBJ1-2 and V is TRBV4-1; D is ambiguous. The CDR3 is 13 residues long. Germline loops: CDR1 MGHRA, CDR2 YSYEKL. V dropped 5 bases and J dropped 8 bases, with 15 bases sitting between them.

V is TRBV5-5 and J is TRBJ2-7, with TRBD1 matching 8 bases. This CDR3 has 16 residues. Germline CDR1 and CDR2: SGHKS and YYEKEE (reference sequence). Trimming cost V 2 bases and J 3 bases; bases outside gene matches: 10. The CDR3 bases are TGTGCCAGCAGCTTTTTGGTGGCAGGGGGCTTCTACGAGCAGTACGTC. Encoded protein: CASSFLVAGGFYEQYV.

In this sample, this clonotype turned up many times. In DNA, the CDR3 is TGTGCCAGCAGGGGCTACAGGGGCCCCTACAATGAGCAGTTCTTC. Its protein product is CASRGYRGPYNEQFF. The rearrangement links TRBV5-6 to TRBJ2-1; 7 nucleotides align to TRBD1. The trim removed 5 bases at V and 2 bases at J, leaving 7 bases unmatched. CDR3 size: 15 residues. Germline CDR1 is SGHDT and CDR2 is YYEEEE.

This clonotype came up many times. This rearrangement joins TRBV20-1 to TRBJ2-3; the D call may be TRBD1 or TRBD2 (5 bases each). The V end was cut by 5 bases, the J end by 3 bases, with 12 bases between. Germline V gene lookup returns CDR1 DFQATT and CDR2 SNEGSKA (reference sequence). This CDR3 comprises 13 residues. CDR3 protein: CSAGGPGTDTQYF. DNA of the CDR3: TGCAGTGCTGGGGGACCGGGGACAGATACGCAGTATTTT.

The CDR3 DNA is TGTGCCAGCTCACTAAACAGGGGGCAGGACGAGCAGTACGTC. This translates into CASSLNRGQDEQYV. The chain recombines TRBV18 with TRBJ2-7; 9 bases fit TRBD1. This CDR3 region has 14 residues. V trimming: 4 bases; J trimming: 5 bases; junction bases outside the gene matches: 6. Germline CDR1 and CDR2: KGHSH and LQKENI.

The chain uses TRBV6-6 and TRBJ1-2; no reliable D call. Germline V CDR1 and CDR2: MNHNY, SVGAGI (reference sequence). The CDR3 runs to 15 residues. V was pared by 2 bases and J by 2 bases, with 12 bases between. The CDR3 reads CASSYSGDGNYGYTF. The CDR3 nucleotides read TGTGCCAGCAGTTACAGCGGGGATGGAAACTATGGCTACACCTTC.